This T cell receptor (beta chain) was recovered during a study of blood T cell repertoires in COVID-19. A word on this clone: A clone one base away is much larger, so this may be a read error.

This table comes from immunoSEQ multiplex PCR, and its TCRdb copy is limited to in-frame clones, with some not included. The sample has more than 300,000 clones, around 83% seen once. The specimen sequenced was peripheral blood. This sequence originates from a woman aged 45-65 years with acute or convalescent COVID-19.

CDR3 residues: CASSFARDTEAFF. CDR3 coding DNA: TGTGCCAGCAGCTTCGCCAGGGACACTGAAGCTTTCTTT. This sequence joins TRBV7-2 and TRBJ1-1, with a tentative D call TRBD1 (5 bases). In germline, CDR1 is SGHTA, CDR2 FQGNSA. Trimming pared 3 bases from V and 3 bases from J, leaving 8 bases between. The CDR3 consists of 13 residues. Based on the CDR3 plus reference TRBV7-2 and TRBJ1-1, the full variable domain is GAGVSQSPSNKVTEKGKDVELRCDPISGHTALYWYRQSLGQGLEFLIYFQGNSAPDKSGLPSDRFSAERTGGSVSTLTIQRTQQEDSAVYLCASSFARDTEAFFGQGTRLTVV.